This TCR beta chain was sequenced during a study of shared clonotypes between healthy human individuals (dated by TCRdb to the early 2020s). About the full investigation: The cohort comprised two women and a few men aged 18 to 49 years. For each donor, CD4 naive and CD4 memory were each run on three plates, CD8 naive on two plates, and CD8 memory on one plate. Blood TCR repertoires of about 5 healthy adults were deeply sequenced to estimate repertoire size and the extent of clonotype sharing between individuals. Different laboratories and diverse techniques were used to prepare libraries and sequence TCR repertoires, to increase sequencing depth and limit assay-specific biases. Leukapheresis yielded between about 0.8 and 9.5 billion PBMCs per donor.

Healthy HIV-negative adults with no recently reported acute infections or vaccinations were included as donors. Every donor was a Caucasian adult living in Nashville, Tennessee, USA. CD4+ T cells were enriched by magnetic negative selection, after which naive cells were positively selected on CD45RA and the negative fraction was taken as the memory subset. Blood was collected by leukapheresis, and PBMCs were isolated by Ficoll-Histopaque density gradient centrifugation and then cryopreserved in liquid nitrogen vapor phase. Purity and quantity of every magnetically sorted T cell population were checked by analytical flow cytometry. Genomic DNA was isolated from each sorted fraction and quantified by UV absorbance on a Nanodrop 2000c. CDR1 is given as SGDLS and CDR2 as YYNGEE, both from the germline V gene. V and J are trimmed by 2 bases and 5 bases, and the gene matches miss 6 bases of the junction. The CDR3, cysteine through phenylalanine, is 15 amino acids long. Only the CDR3 region is kept as DNA, spanning 45 bases read in frame from base 1.

For this clone: Its antigen is currently not known. No base-level quality is on record; no much larger clone is a single base apart.

Using the deep immunoSEQ assay, TCR CDR3 regions were amplified from genomic DNA by multiplex PCR. Genomic DNA extracted from each cell subset was distributed evenly over all wells of several immunoSEQ 96-well plates, and each plate served as one replicate. For sorted subsets, approximately 210 ng of genomic DNA, equivalent to 25,000 to 30,000 T cell genomes, went into each replicate PCR. Purified libraries were quantified with a Qubit 3.0 fluorometer, sized on a Bioanalyzer 2100, and re-quantified with the KAPA Library Quantification kit. Each immunoSEQ 96-well plate was sequenced on its own single-read 150-cycle Illumina NextSeq 550 flow cell. Per the source publication's procedure: Because only junctional sequences without quality scores were contained in the immunoSEQ output, filtering matching that applied to full-length reads could not be performed. To assign V/J genes and CDR3, sequences were annotated using PyIR, a Python wrapper for IgBLAST v1.9, with IMGT germline references. Reads were filtered out if the reads had weak V/J assignments (E-value above 1e-6), no CDR3, stop codons, out-of-frame junctions, or ambiguous translated residues. V3J clonotypes were defined as sequences sharing the same inferred V gene, J gene, and CDR3 amino acid sequence. The percentage overlap between two repertoires was calculated by dividing the number of shared unique clonotypes by the size of the smaller repertoire. RTK rarefaction, the Chao1 estimator, and Recon v2.1 estimates of unobserved clonotypes were used to assess repertoire richness. For all TCRbeta clonotypes obtained by the gDNA method from four donors, generation probabilities were computed with OLGA. Drawn from immuneACCESS, this table holds only the in-frame rearrangements with V and J called that TCRdb kept. Clones are partly lost; checked studies trace under half to an unresolved V gene and leave the rest unexplained. Clone size and V and J calls were adopted from that table, with D and trimming inferred from the DNA. Here the sample has approximately 980,000 clones; 76% occur a single time. The ten largest make up over 1.3% of the sample.

What the study reported, not specific to this receptor: Compared with non-shared clonotypes, the clonotypes found in all four sorted-subset donors had higher generation probabilities. Approximately 5% of naive CD4, more than 3% of naive CD8, approximately 2.2% of memory CD4, and 0.4% of memory CD8 clonotypes were shared across a few donors. Larger estimated clonotype richness was generally found for naive subsets than for memory subsets. Based on pairwise subsampling, the degree of clonotype sharing among donors was expected to be affected by sequencing depth. Sampling was restricted to blood, and TCR repertoires in tissues likely differ from the TCR repertoires found in blood. Rarefaction of sorted-subset datasets indicated incomplete sequencing despite the large sequencing depth. The genetic and exposure-history diversity represented was limited by the small number of donors.

This receptor was taken from a man aged 18 to 30 in good health. The source material was memory CD4+ T cells sorted from blood. This specimen's cell subset or site label, interpreted: CD45RA-negative fraction. The chain couples TRBV9 to TRBJ2-1; 8 central bases correspond to TRBD2. In nucleotide form, the sequence is TGTGCCAGCAGCGTTTCCAGCGGGGGAAACAATGAGCAGTTCTTC. It codes for CASSVSSGGNNEQFF.